This passage covers 30 T cell receptor beta chains from one sample sequenced in a study of blood T cell repertoires in COVID-19. The protocol was immunoSEQ multiplex PCR, while the TCRdb copy is restricted to in-frame clones and leaves out a portion. This table has 110,000 to 150,000 clones, approximately 80% appearing once. The source material was peripheral blood. These receptors originate from a man between 65 and 79 years old who had recovered from COVID-19.

V is TRBV29-1 and J is TRBJ1-1; maybe TRBD1 (6 bases). Looked up from germline, CDR1 is SQVTM and CDR2 is ANQGSEA. The CDR3 contains 14 residues. Trimming pared 0 bases from V and 4 bases from J, leaving 12 bases between. CDR3 residues: CSVEEQGGSTEAFF. Here the CDR3 DNA reads TGCAGCGTTGAAGAACAGGGAGGGTCCACTGAAGCTTTCTTT.

The chain uses TRBV27 and TRBJ2-2, with 9 bases fitting TRBD1. The CDR3 has 12 residues. Germline V gene lookup returns CDR1 MNHEY and CDR2 SMNVEV (reference sequence). V lost 9 bases and J lost 6; bases outside the gene matches: 2. As DNA, the CDR3 is TGTGCCAGACAGGGGGCCGCCGGGGAGCTGTTTTTT. Encoded protein: CARQGAAGELFF.

V gene TRBV12-3 or TRBV12-4 combines with J gene TRBJ1-2, with unresolved D. This CDR3 region has 12 residues. V was trimmed by 8 bases and J by 4 bases, leaving 11 bases between them. CDR3 region: CASAYSGYGYTF. The CDR3 nucleotides are TGTGCCAGCGCATACAGTGGCTATGGCTACACCTTC.

The genes are TRBV5-5 and TRBJ2-5; the match to TRBD2 covers 13 bases. J gave up 5 bases and V 4 bases, and 5 bases lay outside the gene matches. The length of the CDR3 is 15 residues. Germline values: CDR1 SGHKS, CDR2 YYEKEE (reference sequence). The CDR3 spells CASSRTSGRAETQYF. The CDR3 DNA follows: TGTGCCAGCAGCCGGACTAGCGGGAGAGCGGAGACCCAGTACTTC. The entire variable domain, with the rest obtained from reference TRBV5-5 and TRBJ2-5, is as follows: DAGVTQSPTHLIKTRGQQVTLRCSPISGHKSVSWYQQVLGQGPQFIFQYYEKEERGRGNFPDRFSARQFPNYSSELNVNALLLGDSALYLCASSRTSGRAETQYFGPGTRLLVL.

This chain links TRBV3-1 (or the pseudogene TRBV3-2) with TRBJ2-2; 7 positions match TRBD2. With V trimmed by 6 bases and J by 6 bases, 13 bases remained unmatched. CDR3 size: 16 residues. Germline assignment: CDR1 LGHDT and CDR2 YNNKEL (reference sequence). CDR3 residues: CASSLTSVQRPGELFF. The CDR3 nucleotides are TGTGCCAGCAGTCTCACTAGCGTTCAGAGGCCCGGGGAGCTGTTTTTT.

This chain links TRBV19 with TRBJ1-2; 8 bases are a match to TRBD1. Germline trimming cut 0 bases from V and 9 bases from J; bases unmatched to any gene: 6. This CDR3 contains 14 residues. The germline CDR1 and CDR2 sequences are LNHDA and SQIVND (reference sequence). CDR3 amino acids: CASSIDPDRVSYTF. Here the CDR3 DNA reads TGTGCCAGTAGTATAGACCCGGACAGGGTCAGCTACACCTTC.

V is TRBV10-3 and J is TRBJ1-1, with 8 nucleotides matching TRBD1. The CDR3 has 13 amino acids. Germline V lookup: CDR1 ENHRY, CDR2 SYGVKD. J gave up 1 base and V 10 bases, and 5 bases lay outside the gene matches. The CDR3 reads CATRDRGNTEAFF. The CDR3 nucleotides read TGTGCCACCCGAGACAGGGGGAACACTGAAGCTTTCTTT.

This chain links TRBV7-9 with TRBJ2-3, with TRBD2 as a possible D gene (5 bases). The CDR3 is made up of 15 amino acids. V shed 5 bases and J shed 4 bases, with 16 bases lying between them. Germline V gene lookup returns CDR1 SEHNR and CDR2 FQNEAQ (reference sequence). The CDR3 spells CASSGGLLMPDTQYF. Here the CDR3 DNA reads TGTGCCAGCAGCGGCGGACTCTTGATGCCAGATACGCAGTATTTT.

The V call is TRBV5-4, the J call TRBJ2-1, with D maybe TRBD2 (5 bases). This CDR3 spans 13 amino acids. Germline lookup yields CDR1 SGHNT and CDR2 YYREEE (reference sequence). Trimming removed 4 bases at V and 12 bases at J, with 17 bases between. The CDR3 DNA sequence: TGTGCCAGCAGCGCGGCCGGAGAGCGGACGCAGTTCTTC. Protein sequence: CASSAAGERTQFF.

This clone was counted only a few times. The rearrangement joins TRBV27 to TRBJ2-1; 10 positions agree with TRBD2. The V gene end was trimmed by 8 bases and the J gene end by 6 bases; junction bases not matched to a gene: 7. There are 14 residues in the CDR3. The germline V gene has CDR1 MNHEY and CDR2 SMNVEV (reference sequence). The CDR3 loop reads CASYRSGRGNEQFF. For the CDR3, the DNA is TGTGCCAGCTATAGAAGCGGGAGGGGCAATGAGCAGTTCTTC.

This CDR3 is CASSPGVTGELFF. The CDR3 bases are TGTGCCAGCAGCCCAGGGGTGACCGGGGAGCTGTTTTTT. The V call is TRBV3-1 (or the pseudogene TRBV3-2), the J call TRBJ2-2, with D maybe TRBD1 (6 bases). Trimming left V 4 bases short and J 5 bases short, with 8 bases between. Germline lookup yields CDR1 LGHDT and CDR2 YNNKEL (reference sequence). This CDR3 is 13 amino acids long.

This rearrangement joins TRBV2 to TRBJ1-2, with D perhaps matching TRBD1 (5 bases). The CDR3 extends over 15 amino acids. The V end lost 4 bases, the J end lost 8 bases, and 20 bases lay between the germline ends. Germline loops: CDR1 SNHLY, CDR2 FYNNEI. The CDR3: CASSVLSGESEGYTF. DNA of the CDR3: TGTGCCAGCAGTGTCCTGTCGGGGGAGTCAGAAGGCTACACCTTC.

The rearrangement uses TRBV11-2 and TRBJ2-1; TRBD2 aligns across 8 bases. The CDR3 is 18 amino acids. Losses at the gene ends were 1 base for V and 0 bases for J; bases not matched to a gene: 8. Germline V lookup: CDR1 SGHAT, CDR2 FQNNGV. CDR3: CASSLVLAGAYSYNEQFF. CDR3 DNA sequence: TGTGCCAGCAGCTTAGTTCTAGCGGGCGCGTACTCCTACAATGAGCAGTTCTTC.

This clone occurred a few times. V usage is TRBV6-1 and J usage is TRBJ1-5; 10 bases agree with TRBD1. CDR1 and CDR2 (germline): MNHNS, SASEGT. This CDR3 is 14 amino acids long. V was clipped by 3 bases and J by 10 bases; unmatched bases: 6. The CDR3 loop reads CASSERDRGLPQHF. In DNA, the CDR3 is TGTGCCAGCAGTGAGAGGGACAGGGGTCTCCCCCAGCATTTT.

In its sample, this clone was seen once. The rearrangement links TRBV28 to TRBJ2-3, with D unclear. CDR1 and CDR2 (germline): MDHEN, SYDVKM. This CDR3 has 14 amino acids. V was shortened by 5 bases and J by 4 bases, with 13 bases between the two germline ends. Here the CDR3 reads CASSEIVNPDTQYF. In nucleotides, the CDR3 is TGTGCCAGCAGTGAAATAGTAAATCCAGATACGCAGTATTTT.

V is TRBV15 and J is TRBJ2-1; weak D call: TRBD2 (5 bases). Trimming pared 8 bases from V and 8 bases from J, leaving 19 bases between. Germline CDR1 is LNHNV and CDR2 is YYDKDF (reference sequence). CDR3 length: 14 amino acids. Here the CDR3 reads CATGIGNSRDEQFF. The DNA of the CDR3 is TGTGCCACCGGGATCGGGAATTCTAGGGATGAGCAGTTCTTC.

This clone was detected a few times. The chain recombines TRBV19 with TRBJ2-7, with 8 bases fitting TRBD2. CDR1 is LNHDA, CDR2 SQIVND, per germline (reference sequence). The J segment lost 3 bases and the V segment lost 5 bases, leaving 6 bases of the junction unmatched. CDR3 length equals 14 residues. The CDR3 bases are TGTGCCAGTAGTCGCGTAGCGGGAATCTACGAGCAGTACTTC. Its translation: CASSRVAGIYEQYF.

The table lists this clone with a few counts. The chain joins TRBV19 to TRBJ1-3; no firm D call. This CDR3 spans 15 amino acids. V lost 9 bases and J lost 0, with 15 bases in between. From germline, CDR1 is LNHDA and CDR2 SQIVND (reference sequence). CDR3 protein: CASREGGPSGNTIYF. In nucleotides, the CDR3 is TGTGCCAGCCGGGAGGGTGGACCCTCTGGAAACACCATATATTTT. Full variable domain (missing parts from reference TRBV19 and TRBJ1-3): DGGITQSPKYLFRKEGQNVTLSCEQNLNHDAMYWYRQDPGQGLRLIYYSQIVNDFQKGDIAEGYSVSREKKESFPLTVTSAQKNPTAFYLCASREGGPSGNTIYFGEGSWLTVV.

This clone was observed a single time. The chain is built from TRBV27 and TRBJ2-3, with TRBD2 identical over 9 bases. CDR1 is MNHEY and CDR2 is SMNVEV in the germline V gene (reference sequence). The V segment lost 5 bases and the J segment 4 bases; nucleotides outside the gene matches: 13. The CDR3 has 17 amino acids. The CDR3, as DNA: TGTGCCAGCAGTCCCCTGCGTAGCGGGAGTGTGGCAGATACGCAGTATTTT. Its translation: CASSPLRSGSVADTQYF.

This chain links TRBV5-1 with TRBJ2-7, with TRBD2 matching 8 bases. The CDR3 consists of 15 residues. In germline, CDR1 is SGHRS, CDR2 YFSETQ. The V gene end was trimmed by 3 bases and the J gene end by 5 bases; junction bases not matched to a gene: 10. CDR3 amino acids: CASSSRGGSPHEQYF. CDR3 in DNA: TGCGCCAGCAGCTCCCGGGGGGGGTCGCCCCACGAGCAGTACTTC.

This clone was detected many times. This same CDR3 is encoded by further DNA sequences in the sample. The chain combines TRBV18 with TRBJ1-1; 8 bases are a match to TRBD1. V was pared by 1 base and J by 3 bases, with 1 base of the junction left unmatched. The CDR3 length is 14 residues. Germline loops: CDR1 KGHSH, CDR2 LQKENI. The CDR3 DNA reads as TGTGCCAGCTCACCACTCAGGGGGCACACTGAAGCTTTCTTT. Protein: CASSPLRGHTEAFF.

The chain joins TRBV7-3 to TRBJ2-1; 10 bases fit TRBD2. The CDR3 is made up of 18 amino acids. V lost 5 bases to trimming and J lost 1 base; unmatched junction nucleotides: 11. The V gene's germline CDR1 is SGHTA and CDR2 FQGTGA. CDR3 region: CASSPWPGLAESYNEQFF. CDR3 sequence (DNA): TGTGCCAGCAGCCCCTGGCCCGGACTAGCGGAGTCCTACAATGAGCAGTTCTTC. Drawing the rest from reference TRBV7-3 and TRBJ2-1, the complete variable domain is GAGVSQTPSNKVTEKGKYVELRCDPISGHTALYWYRQSLGQGPEFLIYFQGTGAADDSGLPNDRFFAVRPEGSVSTLKIQRTERGDSAVYLCASSPWPGLAESYNEQFFGPGTRLTVL.

The chain carries TRBV11-2 and TRBJ2-7; D not resolved. Between the trimmed V and J ends, which lost 5 bases and 0 bases, there was a span of 8 bases. The CDR3 is 13 residues long. Germline values: CDR1 SGHAT, CDR2 FQNNGV. The CDR3 region has the DNA TGTGCCAGCAGCGCCGATAGCTCCTACGAGCAGTACTTC. This translates into CASSADSSYEQYF.

The CDR3 DNA reads TGCGCCAGCAGCTTGGCCTTGGTTGGAGGCGGTGAGCAGTTCTTC. Amino acids: CASSLALVGGGEQFF. The chain combines TRBV5-1 with TRBJ2-1; weak D call: TRBD2 (5 bases). CDR1 and CDR2 from the germline V gene are SGHRS and YFSETQ. V dropped 0 bases and J dropped 9 bases, with 16 bases sitting between them. The CDR3 is 15 amino acids.

The CDR3, as DNA: TGTGCCAGCAGCCCAGCCTCAGGGGGCTTCCCTTACGAGCAGTACTTC. Encoded protein: CASSPASGGFPYEQYF. The chain recombines TRBV7-9 with TRBJ2-7; the match to TRBD1 covers 8 bases. J gave up 4 bases and V 5 bases, and 13 bases lay outside the gene matches. The CDR3 contains 16 residues. Germline V gene sequence: CDR1 SEHNR, CDR2 FQNEAQ (reference sequence).

The chain uses TRBV29-1 and TRBJ2-7; 7 nucleotides line up with TRBD1. The junction had 6 bases not matched to a gene; V was cut back by 6 bases and J by 7 bases. Germline assignment: CDR1 SQVTM and CDR2 ANQGSEA. This CDR3 spans 11 amino acids. In nucleotides, the CDR3 is TGCAGCGTGGGACAGTCAAAGGAGCAGTACTTC. Its protein is CSVGQSKEQYF.

This clone was found a few times. This chain uses TRBV4-1 with TRBJ2-7, with 7 bases that match TRBD1. This CDR3 comprises 13 residues. Per the germline V gene, CDR1 is MGHRA and CDR2 is YSYEKL. J lost 3 bases, V lost 5 bases, and 4 bases had no gene match. In nucleotides, the CDR3 is TGCGCCAGCAGCTCGGGACAGCACTACGAGCAGTACTTC. It translates to CASSSGQHYEQYF.

This clone appeared a few times. The genes are TRBV6-6 and TRBJ1-4; tentative D call: TRBD1 (6 bases). V shed 4 bases and J shed 5 bases, with 11 bases lying between them. Germline CDR1 is MNHNY and CDR2 is SVGAGI (reference sequence). This CDR3 contains 14 residues. The CDR3 loop reads CASSSPTGNEKLFF. The CDR3 DNA is TGTGCCAGCAGTTCCCCGACAGGCAATGAAAAACTGTTTTTT.

V usage is TRBV6-5 and J usage is TRBJ2-7; TRBD1 aligns across 9 bases. J was trimmed by 4 bases and V by 10 bases; bases with no gene match: 14. This CDR3 is 15 amino acids long. Germline CDR1 reads MNHEY; CDR2 reads SVGAGI. CDR3 nucleotide sequence: TGTGCCACACGACCGGGACAGGGTTTAATTTACGAGCAGTACTTC. As protein: CATRPGQGLIYEQYF.

The genes are TRBV6-2 or TRBV6-3 and TRBJ2-7, with D possibly being TRBD1 (6 bases). Trimming removed 2 bases from V and 4 bases from J, with 21 bases in between. Germline V CDR1 and CDR2: MNHEY, SVGEGT. This CDR3 has 17 amino acids. The CDR3 coding sequence is TGTGCCAGCAGTTACCGTACAGGAGGCAGGGGAACATACGAGCAGTACTTC. It specifies CASSYRTGGRGTYEQYF.